This T cell receptor beta chain derives from a study of control samples from healthy donors and cancer patients. This CDR3 spans 14 amino acids. Trimming left V 5 bases short and J 0 bases short, with 8 bases between. Germline V gene sequence: CDR1 SGHVS, CDR2 FNYEAQ. Method: immunoSEQ multiplex PCR; TCRdb's copy keeps in-frame clones and lacks some. The profile covers around 170,000 clones, with about 91% appearing a single time and roughly 5% taken by the ten largest. The sequenced sample consisted of blood. The chain employs TRBV7-6 and TRBJ1-3; the D is unclear. This TCR was sampled from a woman under 40 in good health. CDR3: CASSGRSSGNTIYF. CDR3 sequence (DNA): TGTGCCAGCAGCGGCAGAAGCTCTGGAAACACCATATATTTT.